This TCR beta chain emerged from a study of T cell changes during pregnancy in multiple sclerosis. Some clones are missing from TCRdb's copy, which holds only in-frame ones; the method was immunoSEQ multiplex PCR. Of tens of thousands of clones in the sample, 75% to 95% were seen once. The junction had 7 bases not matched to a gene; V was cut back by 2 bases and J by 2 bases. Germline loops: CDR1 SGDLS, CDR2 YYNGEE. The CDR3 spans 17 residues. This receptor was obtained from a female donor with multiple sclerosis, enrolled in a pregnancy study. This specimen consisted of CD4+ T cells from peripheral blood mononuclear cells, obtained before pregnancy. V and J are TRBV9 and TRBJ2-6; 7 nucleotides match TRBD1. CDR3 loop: CASSVNTGAPGANVLTF. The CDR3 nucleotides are TGTGCCAGCAGCGTGAATACAGGGGCTCCTGGGGCCAACGTCCTGACTTTC.